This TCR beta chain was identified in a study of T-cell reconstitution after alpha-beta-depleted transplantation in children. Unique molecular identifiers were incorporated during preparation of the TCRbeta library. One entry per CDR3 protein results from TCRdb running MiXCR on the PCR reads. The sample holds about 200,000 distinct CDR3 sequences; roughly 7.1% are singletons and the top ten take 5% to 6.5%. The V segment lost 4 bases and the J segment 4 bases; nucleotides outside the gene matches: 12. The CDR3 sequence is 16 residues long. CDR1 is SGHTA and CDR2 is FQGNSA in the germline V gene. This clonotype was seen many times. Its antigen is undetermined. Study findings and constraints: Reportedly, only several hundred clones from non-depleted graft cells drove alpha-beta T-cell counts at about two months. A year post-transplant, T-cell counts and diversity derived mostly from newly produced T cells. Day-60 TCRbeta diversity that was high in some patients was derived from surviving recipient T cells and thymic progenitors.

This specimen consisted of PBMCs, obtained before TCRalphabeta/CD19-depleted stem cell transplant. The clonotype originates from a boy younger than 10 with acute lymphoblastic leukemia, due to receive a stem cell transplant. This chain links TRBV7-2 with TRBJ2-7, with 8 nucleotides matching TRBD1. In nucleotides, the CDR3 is TGTGCCAGCAGCTCGGGGATAGCCAGGGGGCTATACGAGCAGTACTTC. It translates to CASSSGIARGLYEQYF. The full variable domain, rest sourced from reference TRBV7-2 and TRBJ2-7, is GAGVSQSPSNKVTEKGKDVELRCDPISGHTALYWYRQSLGQGLEFLIYFQGNSAPDKSGLPSDRFSAERTGGSVSTLTIQRTQQEDSAVYLCASSSGIARGLYEQYFGPGTRLTVT.